The 31 T cell receptor beta chains presented below share a single source sample, sequenced in a study of cytomegalovirus exposure and HLA in healthy donors. This PCR relied on a set of 60 Vbeta primers and 13 Jbeta primers. Clones were sequenced by immunoSEQ multiplex PCR, and TCRdb holds only the in-frame ones, with some missing. This table has 200,000 or so clones, around 80% appearing once. Sample: PBMCs. The receptors here all came from a man between 18 and 29 years old in good health and CMV-seronegative.

The genes are TRBV19 and TRBJ2-1, with TRBD2 matching 12 bases. The V and J ends lost 3 bases and 5 bases, in that order; junction bases with no gene match: 2. Looked up from germline, CDR1 is LNHDA and CDR2 is SQIVND (reference sequence). The CDR3 length is 15 residues. The CDR3 sequence is CASSMTSGSHNEQFF. For the CDR3, the DNA is TGTGCCAGTAGTATGACTAGCGGGAGCCACAATGAGCAGTTCTTC.

On this clone itself: This sample also contains other DNA sequences that code for the same CDR3. V is TRBV5-6 and J is TRBJ1-2, with 7 bases fitting TRBD1. Germline V gene lookup returns CDR1 SGHDT and CDR2 YYEEEE. The CDR3 extends over 13 amino acids. The V gene end was trimmed by 4 bases and the J gene end by 5 bases; junction bases not matched to a gene: 5. Here the CDR3 DNA reads TGTGCCAGCAGCATACAGGGGAGTTATGGCTACACCTTC. Encoded protein: CASSIQGSYGYTF.

The chain employs TRBV2 and TRBJ2-5; D ambiguous. The CDR3 loop spans 12 amino acids. The V and J ends lost 6 bases and 2 bases respectively, with 7 bases between them. Germline CDR1 SNHLY, CDR2 FYNNEI. The CDR3 DNA follows: TGTGCCAGCAGAGACTTACAAGAGACCCAGTACTTC. Protein product: CASRDLQETQYF.

CDR3 residues: CASSIAMTEYTQYF. The CDR3 DNA reads TGTGCCAGTAGTATAGCCATGACAGAATATACGCAGTATTTT. The rearrangement links TRBV19 to TRBJ2-3, with D possibly matching TRBD1 (5 bases). Germline CDR1 is LNHDA and CDR2 is SQIVND (reference sequence). V dropped 1 base and J dropped 7 bases, with 12 bases sitting between them. CDR3 length: 14 amino acids.

The J gene is TRBJ2-7, the V gene TRBV6-1; D call uncertain. Germline V gene data show CDR1 as MNHNS and CDR2 as SASEGT. Trimming pared 1 base from V and 6 bases from J, leaving 13 bases between. This CDR3 is built from 14 residues. In DNA, the CDR3 is TGTGCCAGCAGTGAAGGGCCGATACCGGGCGAGCAGTACTTC. Translation: CASSEGPIPGEQYF.

The CDR3 region has the DNA TGTGCCAGCAGTCTACGCGACAGGGATGGCTACACCTTC. Its translation: CASSLRDRDGYTF. This chain connects TRBV6-1 to TRBJ1-2; 7 bases map to TRBD1. V lost 5 bases and J lost 6; bases outside the gene matches: 6. CDR1 is MNHNS and CDR2 is SASEGT in the germline V gene. This CDR3 has 13 amino acids.

A single count supports this clone. The chain links TRBV2 to TRBJ2-3; D possibly corresponds to TRBD2 (9 bases). The CDR3 contains 18 residues. CDR1 SNHLY and CDR2 FYNNEI come from the germline V gene. The ends were cut back, 8 bases at V and 6 bases at J, with 30 bases in the middle. The CDR3 loop reads CASRRTGPAGGPQDTQYF. The CDR3 DNA sequence: TGTGCCAGCCGGAGGACAGGGCCAGCGGGAGGTCCACAGGATACGCAGTATTTT.

On this clone: This specimen includes other DNA sequences encoding the same CDR3. CDR3 coding DNA: TGTGCCAGCAGTGAAGGGACAGGAAACGAAAAACTGTTTTTT. Encoded protein: CASSEGTGNEKLFF. V is TRBV2 and J is TRBJ1-4; 7 bases fit TRBD1. The germline CDR1 and CDR2 sequences are SNHLY and FYNNEI. J was trimmed by 8 bases and V by 1 base; bases with no gene match: 4. There are 14 residues in the CDR3.

This chain connects TRBV6-5 to TRBJ1-1, with 7 positions matching TRBD1. The CDR3 has 16 residues. CDR1 MNHEY and CDR2 SVGAGI come from the germline V gene. V lost 2 bases, J lost 6 bases, and 12 bases stayed unmatched. CDR3: CASSYPTTIGQAEAFF. CDR3 in DNA: TGTGCCAGCAGTTACCCAACCACAATCGGACAGGCTGAAGCTTTCTTT.

The chain links TRBV9 to TRBJ2-3, with 7 bases fitting TRBD1. The CDR3 length is 17 residues. CDR1 is SGDLS and CDR2 is YYNGEE in the germline V gene. After removal of 3 bases from V and 3 bases from J, the junction contained 13 bases not matched to a gene. CDR3 loop: CASSGRPRPGQTDTQYF. CDR3 DNA sequence: TGTGCCAGCAGCGGCCGCCCCCGGCCGGGACAGACAGATACGCAGTATTTT.

The gene calls are TRBV5-1 and TRBJ1-1; D not certain. The V and J ends lost 1 base and 1 base respectively, with 8 bases between them. Germline V CDR1 and CDR2: SGHRS, YFSETQ. CDR3 length: 14 residues. The chain's CDR3 is CASSLQTANTEAFF. In nucleotides, the CDR3 is TGCGCCAGCAGCTTGCAGACTGCGAACACTGAAGCTTTCTTT. The full variable domain, its missing parts supplied by reference TRBV5-1 and TRBJ1-1, is KAGVTQTPRYLIKTRGQQVTLSCSPISGHRSVSWYQQTPGQGLQFLFEYFSETQRNKGNFPGRFSGRQFSNSRSEMNVSTLELGDSALYLCASSLQTANTEAFFGQGTRLTVV.

The table lists this clone with a count of one. The V gene is TRBV7-8, the J gene TRBJ2-7; no firm D call. Trimming shortened V by 4 bases and J by 5 bases, and 9 bases separated the two germline ends. The CDR3 consists of 12 residues. Germline lookup yields CDR1 SGHVS and CDR2 FQNEAQ. The CDR3 DNA reads as TGTGCCAGCAGCTCCCGAGGTCACGAGCAGTACTTC. Its protein product is CASSSRGHEQYF.

In nucleotides, the CDR3 is TGTGCCATCAGCCCAGGGGGTTCGCCTAACTATGGCTACACCTTC. Its protein product is CAISPGGSPNYGYTF. The rearrangement uses TRBV10-3 and TRBJ1-2; TRBD1 agrees at 7 bases. This CDR3 has 15 residues. Germline lookup yields CDR1 ENHRY and CDR2 SYGVKD. V was pared by 6 bases and J by 0 bases, with 7 bases of the junction left unmatched.

The V call is TRBV2, the J call TRBJ1-1; the match to TRBD1 covers 9 bases. Germline V gene data show CDR1 as SNHLY and CDR2 as FYNNEI. This CDR3 is 16 amino acids long. The V segment lost 5 bases and the J segment 4 bases; nucleotides outside the gene matches: 11. The CDR3 is CASSFPLQGARTEAFF. The CDR3 DNA is TGTGCCAGCAGTTTTCCCCTACAGGGGGCACGCACTGAAGCTTTCTTT.

The table lists this clone with a few counts. The chain recombines TRBV9 with TRBJ2-7, with D perhaps matching TRBD2 (7 bases). This CDR3 is 16 amino acids long. V dropped 3 bases and J dropped 0 bases, with 16 bases sitting between them. The germline gives CDR1 SGDLS, CDR2 YYNGEE. Here the CDR3 reads CASSDQRDTSSYEQYF. For the CDR3, the DNA is TGTGCCAGCAGCGATCAGCGGGACACCAGCTCCTACGAGCAGTACTTC.

The CDR3 sequence is CSVDGGGNTEAFF. The CDR3 nucleotides are TGCAGCGTTGATGGGGGGGGGAACACTGAAGCTTTCTTT. The chain uses TRBV29-1 and TRBJ1-1, with a weak D call TRBD1 (5 bases). Germline V gene data show CDR1 as SQVTM and CDR2 as ANQGSEA. The CDR3 runs to 13 residues. Trimming took off 3 bases at V and 1 base at J, with 9 bases between the two ends.

The chain links TRBV19 to TRBJ2-5; D might be TRBD1 (5 bases). This CDR3 spans 15 amino acids. The germline V gene has CDR1 LNHDA and CDR2 SQIVND (reference sequence). Deletions cut 3 bases from V and 5 bases from J, with 16 bases between. CDR3 sequence: CASSMVGPSGETQYF. Written as DNA, the CDR3 is TGTGCCAGTAGTATGGTGGGTCCCTCAGGGGAGACCCAGTACTTC.

This sequence joins TRBV27 and TRBJ2-7, with D perhaps matching TRBD1 (6 bases). The germline gives CDR1 MNHEY, CDR2 SMNVEV (reference sequence). There are 14 residues in the CDR3. The V and J ends lost 6 bases and 3 bases respectively, with 15 bases between them. The CDR3 is CASRRSTQGYEQYF. CDR3 DNA sequence: TGTGCCAGCAGGAGATCGACACAGGGCTACGAGCAGTACTTC.

The chain recombines TRBV5-1 with TRBJ1-1, with 7 bases fitting TRBD1. Trimming cost V 0 bases and J 3 bases; bases outside gene matches: 2. The CDR3 spans 14 residues. The germline V gene has CDR1 SGHRS and CDR2 YFSETQ. CDR3 DNA: TGCGCCAGCAGCTTGGACAGGGGCGACACTGAAGCTTTCTTT. It encodes CASSLDRGDTEAFF.

The chain couples TRBV11-3 to TRBJ2-2, with D possibly matching TRBD1 (5 bases). The CDR3 totals 14 residues. Trimming shortened V by 6 bases and J by 4 bases, and 12 bases separated the two germline ends. CDR1 SGHNT and CDR2 YENEEA come from the germline V gene. The CDR3 DNA reads as TGTGCCAGCAGACGAAGGGGCGGCACCGGGGAGCTGTTTTTT. It specifies CASRRRGGTGELFF.

V usage is TRBV13 and J usage is TRBJ2-2; 14 bases line up with TRBD2. This CDR3 is 16 amino acids long. Unmatched junction bases numbered 5, after V lost 5 bases and J lost 6 bases. Germline CDR1 is PRHDT and CDR2 is FYEKMQ (reference sequence). CDR3 sequence reads: CASSPTSGRAPGELFF. The DNA for the CDR3 is TGTGCCAGCAGCCCGACTAGCGGGAGGGCCCCCGGGGAGCTGTTTTTT.

This chain connects TRBV10-1 to TRBJ2-5, with TRBD2 matching over 10 bases. This CDR3 contains 15 residues. Germline V gene lookup returns CDR1 WNHNN and CDR2 SYGVQD (reference sequence). With 6 bases clipped from V and 6 bases from J, the junction kept 10 bases outside the gene matches. The CDR3 coding sequence is TGCGCCAGCAGCGGTCAAGCGGGAGGGAAGAAGACCCAGTACTTC. This gives the protein CASSGQAGGKKTQYF.

V and J are TRBV5-1 and TRBJ2-7; D might be TRBD2 (6 bases). The CDR3 loop spans 14 amino acids. Germline V gene data show CDR1 as SGHRS and CDR2 as YFSETQ. Trimming shortened V by 5 bases and J by 6 bases, and 18 bases separated the two germline ends. CDR3: CASSQKGRKGEQYF. CDR3 nucleotides: TGCGCCAGCAGTCAAAAGGGGAGGAAAGGCGAGCAGTACTTC.

The J gene is TRBJ1-1, the V gene TRBV30, with 8 nucleotides matching TRBD1. J was trimmed by 7 bases and V by 4 bases; bases with no gene match: 8. The germline V gene has CDR1 GTSNPN and CDR2 SVGIG (reference sequence). The CDR3 contains 13 residues. CDR3: CAWTQGATGEAFF. As DNA, the CDR3 is TGTGCCTGGACGCAGGGGGCGACCGGTGAAGCTTTCTTT.

The rearrangement links TRBV9 to TRBJ1-2, with 9 nucleotides matching TRBD1. This CDR3 contains 13 residues. Per the germline V gene, CDR1 is SGDLS and CDR2 is YYNGEE. After removal of 4 bases from V and 8 bases from J, the junction contained 6 bases not matched to a gene. The CDR3 loop reads CASSLQGAGGYTF. CDR3 coding DNA: TGTGCCAGCAGCTTACAGGGGGCGGGAGGCTACACCTTC.

The chain has TRBV10-3 and TRBJ2-2; D unresolved. This CDR3 contains 13 residues. Per germline, CDR1 ENHRY and CDR2 SYGVKD. Trimming removed 6 bases at V and 4 bases at J, with 9 bases between. Written as DNA, the CDR3 is TGTGCCATCAGCACAGATTCCACCGGGGAGCTGTTTTTT. This gives the protein CAISTDSTGELFF.

This rearrangement joins TRBV27 to TRBJ2-1; D gene uncertain. The CDR3 length is 11 residues. Trimming took off 8 bases at V and 6 bases at J, with 8 bases between the two ends. CDR1 is MNHEY, CDR2 SMNVEV, per germline (reference sequence). CDR3 protein: CASRYGNEQFF. In DNA, the CDR3 is TGTGCCAGCCGGTATGGCAATGAGCAGTTCTTC.

This chain links TRBV7-6 with TRBJ1-1, with D possibly matching TRBD1 (5 bases). Deletions cut 1 base from V and 3 bases from J, with 9 bases between. Germline V gives CDR1 SGHVS, CDR2 FNYEAQ. The CDR3 is 14 residues long. The CDR3 DNA is TGTGCCAGCAGCTTAGTTGGGGCCGACACTGAAGCTTTCTTT. Protein product: CASSLVGADTEAFF.

This clone was counted a few times. The rearrangement joins TRBV11-3 to TRBJ2-1; D is perhaps TRBD2 (6 bases). Germline V gene data show CDR1 as SGHNT and CDR2 as YENEEA. CDR3 length: 15 residues. Trimming took off 3 bases at V and 6 bases at J, with 15 bases between the two ends. CDR3 in amino acids: CASSFGGSNVNEQFF. CDR3 sequence (DNA): TGTGCCAGCAGCTTTGGGGGGAGTAACGTCAATGAGCAGTTCTTC.

The V gene is TRBV6-6, the J gene TRBJ1-4; unclear D gene. Between the trimmed V and J ends, which lost 2 bases and 4 bases, there was a span of 14 bases. Germline values: CDR1 MNHNY, CDR2 SVGAGI (reference sequence). This CDR3 has 16 residues. In nucleotides, the CDR3 is TGTGCCAGCAGTTACCCCCCGGGGAACGATAATGAAAAACTGTTTTTT. Its translation: CASSYPPGNDNEKLFF.

J is TRBJ2-1 and V is TRBV14; 7 bases are shared with TRBD2. The CDR3 contains 17 residues. CDR1 SGHDN and CDR2 FVKESK come from the germline V gene. V lost 0 bases to trimming and J lost 9 bases; unmatched junction nucleotides: 14. CDR3 sequence: CASSQDFANGRRREQFF. The CDR3 region has the DNA TGTGCCAGCAGCCAAGATTTCGCGAACGGGAGGCGTCGTGAGCAGTTCTTC.